Described below is a single TCR beta chain sequence and its context. The antigen is unknown. The entry originates in a study of shared clonotypes between healthy human individuals. Sequencing was performed with immunoSEQ multiplex PCR; in TCRdb, only in-frame clones are kept and a portion is missing. The sample holds approximately 2,300,000 clones, around 93% seen once. Study-level results: Shared clonotypes: roughly 4.5% naive CD4, under 4% naive CD8, over 2% memory CD4, 0.4% to 0.45% memory CD8.

Subsets obtained from CD4+ cells comprised CD45RA+ naive and CD45RA-negative memory cells. The specimen sequenced was naive CD4+ T cells from PBMCs. Subset indicated: CD45RA+ positively selected. The clonotype comes from a man between 18 and 29 years old in good health. Some clones in this sample may be carry-over from other donors' samples.

The CDR3 nucleotides are TGTGCCAGCAGTTCTCCAGGGACTAGCGGTTACAATGAGCAGTTCTTC. Translating it yields CASSSPGTSGYNEQFF. This sequence joins TRBV7-3 and TRBJ2-1; 11 nucleotides agree with TRBD2. Germline V gene sequence: CDR1 SGHTA, CDR2 FQGTGA. The ends lost 6 bases at V and 4 bases at J; junction bases unmatched: 8. The length of the CDR3 is 16 residues.